Below, one T cell receptor beta chain is given with its context. This specimen belongs to a study of blood T cell repertoires in COVID-19. Study-level background: The analysed material was cDNA or gDNA that came from T cells, B-cell-depleted T cells, or PBMCs.

Deletions cut 0 bases from V and 1 base from J, with 13 bases between. The CDR3 is made up of 17 amino acids. Germline assignment: CDR1 MNHNS and CDR2 SASEGT. Recruits, aged roughly 18 to 90 years, lived in 24 US areas. Clinical history reported by participants formed the basis on which cohorts were assigned. Donors in Cohort 3 counted as recovered after two negative PCRs, clearance, or symptom resolution. Repertoires were generated with immunoSEQ multiplex PCR, while TCRdb's copy carries only in-frame clones and drops some. The sample lists about 470,000 clones; about nine tenths were seen once. This sequence was found in a woman under 30 who had recovered from COVID-19. Sequencing input: PBMCs or T cells enriched from blood (not recorded which). V is TRBV6-1 and J is TRBJ1-5; possibly TRBD1 for D (5 bases). The DNA for the CDR3 is TGTGCCAGCAGTGAAGCGCTTGGGGGGGGAAGCAATCAGCCCCAGCATTTT. Translated: CASSEALGGGSNQPQHF.